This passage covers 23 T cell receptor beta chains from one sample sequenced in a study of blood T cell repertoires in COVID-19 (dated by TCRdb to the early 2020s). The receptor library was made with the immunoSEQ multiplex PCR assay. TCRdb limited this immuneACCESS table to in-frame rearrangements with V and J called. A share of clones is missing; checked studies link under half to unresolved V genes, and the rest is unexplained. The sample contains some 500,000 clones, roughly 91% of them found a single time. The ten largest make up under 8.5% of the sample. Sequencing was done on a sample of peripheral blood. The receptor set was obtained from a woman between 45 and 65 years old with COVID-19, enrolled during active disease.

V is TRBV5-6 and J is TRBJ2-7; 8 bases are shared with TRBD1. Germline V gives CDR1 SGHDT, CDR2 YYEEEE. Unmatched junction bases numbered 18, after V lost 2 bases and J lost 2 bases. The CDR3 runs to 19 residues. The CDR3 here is CASSFRQGRQVLTTYEQYF. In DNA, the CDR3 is TGTGCCAGCAGCTTCCGACAGGGGCGCCAAGTTCTCACTACCTACGAGCAGTACTTC.

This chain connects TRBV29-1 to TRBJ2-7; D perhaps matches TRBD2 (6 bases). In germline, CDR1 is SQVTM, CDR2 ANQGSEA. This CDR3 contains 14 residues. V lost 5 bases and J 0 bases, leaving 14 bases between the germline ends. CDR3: CSVCDGDCSYEQYF. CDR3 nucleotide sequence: TGCAGCGTTTGTGATGGGGACTGCTCCTACGAGCAGTACTTC.

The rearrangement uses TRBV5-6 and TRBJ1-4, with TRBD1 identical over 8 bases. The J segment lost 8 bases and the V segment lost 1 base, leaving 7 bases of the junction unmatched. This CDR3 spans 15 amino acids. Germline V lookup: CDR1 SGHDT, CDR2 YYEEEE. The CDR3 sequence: CASSLMQGAAEKLFF. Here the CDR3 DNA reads TGTGCCAGCAGCTTGATGCAGGGGGCGGCGGAAAAACTGTTTTTT.

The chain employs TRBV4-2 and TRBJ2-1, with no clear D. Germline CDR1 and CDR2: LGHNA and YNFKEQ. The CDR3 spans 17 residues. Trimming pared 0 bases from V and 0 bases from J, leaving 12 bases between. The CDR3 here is CASSQELWRSSYNEQFF. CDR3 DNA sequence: TGTGCCAGCAGCCAAGAACTATGGCGGAGCTCCTACAATGAGCAGTTCTTC.

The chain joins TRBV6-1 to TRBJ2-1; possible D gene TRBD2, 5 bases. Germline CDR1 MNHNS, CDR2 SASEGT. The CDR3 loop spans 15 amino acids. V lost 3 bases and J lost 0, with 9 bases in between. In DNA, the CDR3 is TGTGCCAGCAGTGATCTAGCCAGCTCCTACAATGAGCAGTTCTTC. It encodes CASSDLASSYNEQFF.

The CDR3 loop reads CASSQSGKSTDTQYF. In DNA form, the CDR3 reads TGTGCCAGCAGCCAATCAGGGAAGAGCACAGATACGCAGTATTTT. V and J are TRBV4-2 and TRBJ2-3, with D tentatively TRBD1 (5 bases). Germline values: CDR1 LGHNA, CDR2 YNFKEQ. V lost 2 bases to trimming and J lost 0 bases, with 9 bases between them. The CDR3 length is 15 residues.

CDR3 sequence reads: CASSSSDRVNTEAFF. CDR3 DNA sequence: TGTGCCAGCAGTTCCTCGGACAGGGTGAACACTGAAGCTTTCTTT. The chain combines TRBV6-5 with TRBJ1-1; 8 bases line up with TRBD1. With 4 bases clipped from V and 0 bases from J, the junction kept 4 bases outside the gene matches. Looked up from germline, CDR1 is MNHEY and CDR2 is SVGAGI. CDR3 length equals 15 residues.

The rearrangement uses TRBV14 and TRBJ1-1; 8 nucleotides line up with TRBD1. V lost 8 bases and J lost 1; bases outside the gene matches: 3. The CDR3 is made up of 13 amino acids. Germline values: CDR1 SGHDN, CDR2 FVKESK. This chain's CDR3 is CASGQGRNTEAFF. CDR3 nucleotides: TGTGCCAGCGGACAGGGAAGGAACACTGAAGCTTTCTTT. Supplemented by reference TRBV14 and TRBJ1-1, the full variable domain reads EAGVTQFPSHSVIEKGQTVTLRCDPISGHDNLYWYRRVMGKEIKFLLHFVKESKQDESGMPNNRFLAERTGGTYSTLKVQPAELEDSGVYFCASGQGRNTEAFFGQGTRLTVV.

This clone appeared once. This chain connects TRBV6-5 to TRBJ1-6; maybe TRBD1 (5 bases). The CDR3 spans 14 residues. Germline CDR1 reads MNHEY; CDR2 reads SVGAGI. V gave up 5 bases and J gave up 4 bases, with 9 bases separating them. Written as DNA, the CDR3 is TGTGCCAGCAGTCGGGACTTTTATAATTCACCCCTCCACTTT. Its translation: CASSRDFYNSPLHF.

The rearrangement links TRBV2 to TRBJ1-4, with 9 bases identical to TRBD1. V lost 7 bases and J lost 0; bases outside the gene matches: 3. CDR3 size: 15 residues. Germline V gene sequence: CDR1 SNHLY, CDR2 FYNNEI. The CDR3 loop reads CASKDRGATNEKLFF. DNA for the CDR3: TGTGCCAGCAAGGACAGGGGAGCAACTAATGAAAAACTGTTTTTT.

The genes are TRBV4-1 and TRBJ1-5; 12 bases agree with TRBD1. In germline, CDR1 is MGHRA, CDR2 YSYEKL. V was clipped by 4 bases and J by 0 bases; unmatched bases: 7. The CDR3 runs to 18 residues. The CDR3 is CASSPRDRGLGSNQPQHF. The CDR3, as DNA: TGCGCCAGCAGCCCCCGGGACAGGGGGCTAGGTAGCAATCAGCCCCAGCATTTT.

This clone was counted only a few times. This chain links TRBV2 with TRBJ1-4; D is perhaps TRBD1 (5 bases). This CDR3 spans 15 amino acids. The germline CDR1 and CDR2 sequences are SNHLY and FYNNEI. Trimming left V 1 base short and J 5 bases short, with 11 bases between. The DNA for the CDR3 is TGTGCCAGCAGTGAAGGTCCGGGGGGAAATGAAAAACTGTTTTTT. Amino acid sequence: CASSEGPGGNEKLFF. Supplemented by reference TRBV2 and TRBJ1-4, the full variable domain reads EPEVTQTPSHQVTQMGQEVILRCVPISNHLYFYWYRQILGQKVEFLVSFYNNEISEKSEIFDDQFSVERPDGSNFTLKIRSTKLEDSAMYFCASSEGPGGNEKLFFGSGTQLSVL.

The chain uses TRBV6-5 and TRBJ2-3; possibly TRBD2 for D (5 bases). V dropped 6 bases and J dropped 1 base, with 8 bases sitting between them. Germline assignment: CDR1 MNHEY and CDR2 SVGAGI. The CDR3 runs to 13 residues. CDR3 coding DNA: TGTGCCAGCAGGAGGACTCGCACAGATACGCAGTATTTT. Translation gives CASRRTRTDTQYF.

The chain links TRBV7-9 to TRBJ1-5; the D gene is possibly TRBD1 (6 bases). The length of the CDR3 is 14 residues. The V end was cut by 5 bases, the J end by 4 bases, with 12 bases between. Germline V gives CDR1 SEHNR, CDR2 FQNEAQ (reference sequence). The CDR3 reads CASSRGGLNQPQHF. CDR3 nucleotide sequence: TGTGCCAGCAGCCGAGGGGGTTTGAATCAGCCCCAGCATTTT.

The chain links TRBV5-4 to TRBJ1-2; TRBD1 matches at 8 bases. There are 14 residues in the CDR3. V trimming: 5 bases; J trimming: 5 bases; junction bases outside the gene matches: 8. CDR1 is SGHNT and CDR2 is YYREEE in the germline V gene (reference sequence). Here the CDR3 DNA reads TGTGCCAGCAGTTCCGGACAGGGCACATATGGCTACACCTTC. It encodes CASSSGQGTYGYTF.

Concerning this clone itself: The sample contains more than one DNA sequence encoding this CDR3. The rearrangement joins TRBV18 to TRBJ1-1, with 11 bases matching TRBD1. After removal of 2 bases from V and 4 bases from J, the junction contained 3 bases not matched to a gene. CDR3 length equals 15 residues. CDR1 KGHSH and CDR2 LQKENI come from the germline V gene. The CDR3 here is CASSPSGQGATEAFF. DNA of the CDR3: TGTGCCAGCTCACCAAGCGGACAGGGGGCCACTGAAGCTTTCTTT.

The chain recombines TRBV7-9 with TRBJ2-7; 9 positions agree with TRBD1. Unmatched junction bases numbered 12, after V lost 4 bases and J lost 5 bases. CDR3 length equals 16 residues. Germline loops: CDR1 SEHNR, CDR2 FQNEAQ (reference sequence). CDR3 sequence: CASSYTGTGFGDEQYF. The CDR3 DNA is TGTGCCAGCAGCTACACCGGGACAGGGTTTGGTGACGAGCAGTACTTC.

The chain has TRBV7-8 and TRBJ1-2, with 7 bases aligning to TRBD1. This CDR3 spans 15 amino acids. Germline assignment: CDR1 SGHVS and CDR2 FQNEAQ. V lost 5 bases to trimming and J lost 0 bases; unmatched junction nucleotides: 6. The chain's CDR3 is CASSPRQGANYGYTF. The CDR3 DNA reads TGTGCCAGCAGCCCCCGACAGGGAGCTAACTATGGCTACACCTTC.

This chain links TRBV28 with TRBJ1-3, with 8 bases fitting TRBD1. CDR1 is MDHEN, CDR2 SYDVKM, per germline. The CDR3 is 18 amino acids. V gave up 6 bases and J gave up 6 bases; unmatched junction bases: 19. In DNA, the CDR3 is TGTGCCAGCAGAAGGGATACACGGACAGGGTGGGGAGCAAACACCATATATTTT. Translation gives CASRRDTRTGWGANTIYF. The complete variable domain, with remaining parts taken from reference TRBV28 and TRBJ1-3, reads DVKVTQSSRYLVKRTGEKVFLECVQDMDHENMFWYRQDPGLGLRLIYFSYDVKMKEKGDIPEGYSVSREKKERFSLILESASTNQTSMYLCASRRDTRTGWGANTIYFGEGSWLTVV.

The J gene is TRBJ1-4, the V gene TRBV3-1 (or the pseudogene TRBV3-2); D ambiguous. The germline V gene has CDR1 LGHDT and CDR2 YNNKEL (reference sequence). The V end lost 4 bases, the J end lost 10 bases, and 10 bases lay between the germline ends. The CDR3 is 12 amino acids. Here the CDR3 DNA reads TGTGCCAGCAGCCGCGGGCCGGGAAAACTGTTTTTT. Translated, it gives CASSRGPGKLFF.

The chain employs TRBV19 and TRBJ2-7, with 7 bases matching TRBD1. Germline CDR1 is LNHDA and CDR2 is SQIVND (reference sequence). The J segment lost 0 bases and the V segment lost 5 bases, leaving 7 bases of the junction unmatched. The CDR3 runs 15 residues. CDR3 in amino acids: CASSLVGTVSYEQYF. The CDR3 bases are TGTGCCAGTAGTTTAGTCGGGACAGTCTCCTACGAGCAGTACTTC.

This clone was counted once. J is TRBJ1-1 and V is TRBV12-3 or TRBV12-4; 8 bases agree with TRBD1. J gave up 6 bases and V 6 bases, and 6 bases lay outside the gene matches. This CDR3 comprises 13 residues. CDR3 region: CASRDLQGAEAFF. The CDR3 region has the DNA TGTGCCAGCAGAGACCTACAGGGGGCTGAAGCTTTCTTT.

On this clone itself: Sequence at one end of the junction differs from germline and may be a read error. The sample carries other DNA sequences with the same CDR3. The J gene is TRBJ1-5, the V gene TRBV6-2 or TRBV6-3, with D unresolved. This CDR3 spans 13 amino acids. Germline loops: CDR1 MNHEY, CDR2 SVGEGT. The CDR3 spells CASSWAVRQPQHF. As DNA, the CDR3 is TGTGCCAGTAGTTGGGCCGTGAGACAGCCCCAGCATTTT.